The next 32 T cell receptor beta chains were all read from a single sample in a study of PD-1 and CTLA-4 blockade in melanoma. Using immunoSEQ multiplex PCR, the repertoire was profiled, and TCRdb retains in-frame clones only, with some absent. This table has 25,000 to 35,000 clones, under 95% appearing once. The input for sequencing was CD8+ T cells from peripheral blood, taken from a patient given anti-PD-1 treatment. The receptor set was obtained from a human donor with melanoma.

This sequence joins TRBV4-2 and TRBJ2-1, with 10 bases matching TRBD2. This CDR3 has 16 amino acids. The V and J ends lost 0 bases and 5 bases, in that order; junction bases with no gene match: 4. Germline V gives CDR1 LGHNA, CDR2 YNFKEQ. The CDR3 nucleotides read TGTGCCAGCAGCCAAGATGCACTAGCGGGGAACAATGAGCAGTTCTTC. Amino acid sequence: CASSQDALAGNNEQFF.

The V and J genes are TRBV5-4 and TRBJ1-2, with no clear D. The V end was cut by 2 bases, the J end by 8 bases, with 10 bases between. This CDR3 is built from 12 residues. Germline values: CDR1 SGHNT, CDR2 YYREEE (reference sequence). CDR3 in amino acids: CASSFRTDGYTF. CDR3 in DNA: TGTGCCAGCAGCTTTCGGACGGACGGCTACACCTTC.

The chain joins TRBV4-1 to TRBJ2-7; D perhaps matches TRBD2 (6 bases). This CDR3 is 14 amino acids long. Germline CDR1 reads MGHRA; CDR2 reads YSYEKL. The ends were cut back, 11 bases at V and 2 bases at J, with 19 bases in the middle. The CDR3, as DNA: TGCGCCTCCGCCGGGGGAGAAGGAGCCTACGAGCAGTACTTC. It yields the protein CASAGGEGAYEQYF.

The chain is built from TRBV30 and TRBJ2-2; a possible D gene is TRBD1 (5 bases). The CDR3 has 15 amino acids. Trimming cost V 2 bases and J 0 bases, with 10 bases left between them. Germline assignment: CDR1 GTSNPN and CDR2 SVGIG (reference sequence). CDR3 sequence: CAWSPWGTNTGELFF. The DNA of the CDR3 is TGTGCCTGGAGTCCCTGGGGCACGAACACCGGGGAGCTGTTTTTT.

This clone was found once. The J gene is TRBJ1-6, the V gene TRBV19, with 7 bases identical to TRBD1. Trimming cost V 5 bases and J 6 bases; bases outside gene matches: 4. CDR1 and CDR2 from the germline V gene are LNHDA and SQIVND (reference sequence). This CDR3 is built from 14 residues. DNA for the CDR3: TGTGCCAGTAGTGCCCGACAGGGTAATTCACCCCTCCACTTT. It specifies CASSARQGNSPLHF.

The chain combines TRBV6-6 with TRBJ1-1; D ambiguous. Trimming removed 2 bases from V and 3 bases from J, with 4 bases in between. CDR3 length: 12 residues. The germline V gene encodes CDR1 MNHNY and CDR2 SVGAGI (reference sequence). In DNA form, the CDR3 reads TGTGCCAGCAGTTACAGGGACACTGAAGCTTTCTTT. Its translation: CASSYRDTEAFF.

The CDR3 DNA follows: TGTGCCAGCAGCTCTAGGGGGGAGATAGTTACAGATACGCAGTATTTT. It codes for CASSSRGEIVTDTQYF. The V call is TRBV7-9, the J call TRBJ2-3, with D perhaps TRBD1 or TRBD2 (6 bases each). This CDR3 spans 16 amino acids. Trimming took off 4 bases at V and 3 bases at J, with 17 bases between the two ends. Germline values: CDR1 SEHNR, CDR2 FQNEAQ (reference sequence).

The J gene is TRBJ1-1, the V gene TRBV7-7; D possibly corresponds to TRBD1 (6 bases). The CDR3 contains 18 residues. Germline CDR1 and CDR2: SSHAT and FNYEAQ (reference sequence). V was clipped by 4 bases and J by 1 base, with 22 bases between them. CDR3 coding DNA: TGTGCCAGCAGCTCTTGGGATGTGGGGGCCCCGCGGAACACTGAAGCTTTCTTT. This encodes CASSSWDVGAPRNTEAFF.

Only one count was recorded for this clone. The chain employs TRBV30 and TRBJ1-3, with no clear D. The CDR3 contains 15 residues. The ends were cut back, 1 base at V and 0 bases at J, with 10 bases in the middle. Looked up from germline, CDR1 is GTSNPN and CDR2 is SVGIG (reference sequence). The DNA for the CDR3 is TGTGCCTGGAGTGAGGGCATAATCTCTGGAAACACCATATATTTT. Its translation is CAWSEGIISGNTIYF.

This sequence joins TRBV12-3 or TRBV12-4 and TRBJ1-1, with a tentative D call TRBD1 (5 bases). This CDR3 has 12 amino acids. V was pared by 6 bases and J by 5 bases, with 10 bases between. CDR3 residues: CASSPQGTEAFF. The CDR3 nucleotides are TGTGCCAGCAGCCCTCAGGGAACTGAAGCTTTCTTT.

The CDR3 loop reads CASQWHRANTGELFF. The CDR3 nucleotides read TGTGCCAGCCAATGGCACAGGGCGAACACCGGGGAGCTGTTTTTT. J is TRBJ2-2 and V is TRBV2; D might be TRBD1 (6 bases). Germline loops: CDR1 SNHLY, CDR2 FYNNEI. V lost 8 bases, J lost 0 bases, and 13 bases lay in between. The CDR3 is 15 amino acids.

The chain joins TRBV19 to TRBJ1-1; D gene uncertain. The germline gives CDR1 LNHDA, CDR2 SQIVND (reference sequence). The CDR3 length is 16 residues. Deletions cut 4 bases from V and 2 bases from J, with 17 bases between. Here the CDR3 reads CASSTRLDGGNTEAFF. DNA for the CDR3: TGTGCCAGTAGTACAAGACTGGACGGAGGTAACACTGAAGCTTTCTTT.

This chain connects TRBV6-1 to TRBJ1-4, with D unclear. CDR3 length: 14 amino acids. Germline-derived CDR1 and CDR2 are MNHNS and SASEGT. V was trimmed by 1 base and J by 5 bases, leaving 8 bases between them. The CDR3 DNA follows: TGTGCCAGCAGTGAAGGTAGCGGGAATGAAAAACTGTTTTTT. Translating gives CASSEGSGNEKLFF.

The chain combines TRBV9 with TRBJ1-1; tentative D call: TRBD1 (6 bases). This CDR3 comprises 14 residues. The V and J ends lost 6 bases and 6 bases respectively, with 18 bases between them. The germline V gene encodes CDR1 SGDLS and CDR2 YYNGEE. The CDR3 reads CASTLGGGRPEAFF. Here the CDR3 DNA reads TGTGCCAGCACCCTAGGGGGGGGGCGCCCTGAAGCTTTCTTT.

V is TRBV18 and J is TRBJ2-1; no firm D call. The V end was cut by 3 bases, the J end by 0 bases, with 12 bases between. The germline CDR1 and CDR2 sequences are KGHSH and LQKENI. There are 16 residues in the CDR3. In nucleotides, the CDR3 is TGTGCCAGCTCACCCCAAGACTCCATCTCCTACAATGAGCAGTTCTTC. Translated, it gives CASSPQDSISYNEQFF.

The sample holds a few counts of this clone. The rearrangement joins TRBV10-3 to TRBJ1-6; tentatively, D is TRBD1 (5 bases). The germline gives CDR1 ENHRY, CDR2 SYGVKD. V was trimmed by 2 bases and J by 6 bases, leaving 17 bases between them. CDR3 length: 17 amino acids. The CDR3 region has the DNA TGTGCCATCAGTGAGGACAGCCCGGGCATTGGTAATTCACCCCTCCACTTT. This translates into CAISEDSPGIGNSPLHF.

The chain combines TRBV27 with TRBJ2-5; 11 bases are shared with TRBD2. This CDR3 has 16 residues. Trimming cost V 2 bases and J 4 bases; bases outside gene matches: 6. Germline V gives CDR1 MNHEY, CDR2 SMNVEV (reference sequence). CDR3 loop: CASSLTLAGGSETQYF. The CDR3 DNA is TGTGCCAGCAGTTTAACTCTAGCGGGAGGCTCAGAGACCCAGTACTTC.

V usage is TRBV11-2 and J usage is TRBJ2-2; TRBD1 matches at 8 bases. The CDR3 loop spans 16 amino acids. Looked up from germline, CDR1 is SGHAT and CDR2 is FQNNGV. The V segment lost 5 bases and the J segment 3 bases; nucleotides outside the gene matches: 8. The CDR3 bases are TGTGCCAGCAGCGCATCAGGGGGCCTATACACCGGGGAGCTGTTTTTT. Its translation is CASSASGGLYTGELFF.

The chain carries TRBV4-2 and TRBJ2-1; TRBD2 agrees at 9 bases. CDR3 length equals 17 residues. Germline loops: CDR1 LGHNA, CDR2 YNFKEQ. V lost 4 bases and J lost 9; bases outside the gene matches: 16. The CDR3 bases are TGTGCCAGCAGCCTTCCCGGCAGCGGGAGGATTGAAAGTGAGCAGTTCTTC. As protein: CASSLPGSGRIESEQFF.

The chain links TRBV10-2 to TRBJ2-5, with 7 bases that match TRBD1. The trim removed 3 bases at V and 1 base at J, leaving 8 bases unmatched. Germline V CDR1 and CDR2: WSHSY, SAAADI. The CDR3 has 16 residues. The CDR3 nucleotides are TGCGCCAGCAGTGACCCGGGACAGTCCCTCCAAGAGACCCAGTACTTC. This codes for CASSDPGQSLQETQYF.

The rearrangement uses TRBV2 and TRBJ1-5; D might be TRBD1 (5 bases). V lost 1 base, J lost 0 bases, and 16 bases lay in between. This CDR3 has 18 amino acids. In germline, CDR1 is SNHLY, CDR2 FYNNEI. This chain's CDR3 is CASSEGWAGTDSNQPQHF. The CDR3 DNA follows: TGTGCCAGCAGTGAAGGATGGGCCGGGACGGATAGCAATCAGCCCCAGCATTTT.

The gene calls are TRBV11-3 and TRBJ2-3; perhaps TRBD1 as D (6 bases). CDR3 length: 16 residues. The germline CDR1 and CDR2 sequences are SGHNT and YENEEA. Between the trimmed V and J ends, which lost 8 bases and 2 bases, there was a span of 20 bases. For the CDR3, the DNA is TGTGCCAGCGCCCTGGGTCCTCCAGGGGACACAGATACGCAGTATTTT. Its translation: CASALGPPGDTDTQYF.

The chain links TRBV19 to TRBJ1-3; 8 nucleotides match TRBD1. This CDR3 has 18 residues. The germline V gene has CDR1 LNHDA and CDR2 SQIVND (reference sequence). Losses at the gene ends were 5 bases for V and 2 bases for J; bases not matched to a gene: 14. The CDR3 nucleotides are TGTGCCAGTAGTTCCCCGGGGGGACAGGCTGAACCTGGAAACACCATATATTTT. Its translation is CASSSPGGQAEPGNTIYF.

The chain is built from TRBV7-2 and TRBJ2-1; D is unclear. Germline loops: CDR1 SGHTA, CDR2 FQGNSA. This CDR3 is 16 amino acids long. V shed 5 bases and J shed 1 base, with 15 bases lying between them. CDR3 in DNA: TGTGCCAGCAGCCTAACACCTAGTGGTTCCTACAATGAGCAGTTCTTC. It codes for CASSLTPSGSYNEQFF.

This clone showed up just once. The CDR3 region is CASRLQGYEQFF. In DNA form, the CDR3 reads TGTGCCAGCAGACTACAGGGTTATGAGCAGTTCTTC. The genes are TRBV28 and TRBJ2-1; D is possibly TRBD1 (6 bases). Germline V gives CDR1 MDHEN, CDR2 SYDVKM. The CDR3 is 12 amino acids. Trimming shortened V by 6 bases and J by 8 bases, and 11 bases separated the two germline ends.

This clone has more than one count but fewer than ten. This chain links TRBV15 with TRBJ2-1; D is ambiguous. Germline V gene data show CDR1 as LNHNV and CDR2 as YYDKDF (reference sequence). V lost 1 base, J lost 4 bases, and 11 bases lay in between. The CDR3 loop spans 15 amino acids. The CDR3 sequence: CATSRGREGYNEQFF. The CDR3 DNA is TGTGCCACCAGCAGAGGGAGAGAAGGGTACAATGAGCAGTTCTTC. Looking up the rest from reference TRBV15 and TRBJ2-1 gives the full variable domain: DAMVIQNPRYQVTQFGKPVTLSCSQTLNHNVMYWYQQKSSQAPKLLFHYYDKDFNNEADTPDNFQSRRPNTSFCFLDIRSPGLGDTAMYLCATSRGREGYNEQFFGPGTRLTVL.

The chain carries TRBV6-5 and TRBJ1-1; the D is unclear. V was clipped by 7 bases and J by 0 bases, with 15 bases between them. The length of the CDR3 is 15 residues. Germline V gives CDR1 MNHEY, CDR2 SVGAGI. The CDR3 region has the DNA TGTGCCAGCACCTCACCCCCAGGTTTGAACACTGAAGCTTTCTTT. Translation gives CASTSPPGLNTEAFF.

The chain is built from TRBV15 and TRBJ2-7; D is possibly TRBD2 (5 bases). V was pared by 3 bases and J by 5 bases, with 20 bases between. Germline-derived CDR1 and CDR2 are LNHNV and YYDKDF (reference sequence). The CDR3 length is 16 residues. In DNA, the CDR3 is TGTGCCACCAGCAGGTTACAGACTTCCGTGCGGGACGAGCAGTACTTC. Residues: CATSRLQTSVRDEQYF.

This rearrangement joins TRBV19 to TRBJ1-5; no definite D call. CDR1 is LNHDA, CDR2 SQIVND, per germline (reference sequence). The germline V and J ends were trimmed by 5 bases and 2 bases, with 4 bases remaining between them. This CDR3 comprises 12 residues. The CDR3, as DNA: TGTGCCAGTAGTCCCCGCAATCAGCCCCAGCATTTT. It translates to CASSPRNQPQHF.

This chain uses TRBV7-3 with TRBJ2-1; a possible D gene is TRBD1 (5 bases). CDR1 is SGHTA, CDR2 FQGTGA, per germline. CDR3 length: 15 amino acids. V lost 8 bases, J lost 3 bases, and 17 bases lay in between. CDR3 sequence: CASGSLGANYNEQFF. CDR3 nucleotides: TGTGCCAGCGGATCTCTAGGGGCTAACTACAATGAGCAGTTCTTC.

The V call is TRBV6-1, the J call TRBJ2-6, with D unclear. The CDR3 has 16 amino acids. Germline CDR1 and CDR2: MNHNS and SASEGT. V was trimmed by 2 bases and J by 0 bases, leaving 8 bases between them. CDR3: CASSEYMGSGANVLTF. The CDR3 DNA reads as TGTGCCAGCAGTGAATATATGGGCTCTGGGGCCAACGTCCTGACTTTC.

The CDR3 coding sequence is TGTGCCAGCAGCTTGGCCACAGGGTCCACTGAAGCTTTCTTT. Its translation is CASSLATGSTEAFF. The chain couples TRBV13 to TRBJ1-1; tentatively, D is TRBD1 (6 bases). The length of the CDR3 is 14 residues. V lost 3 bases to trimming and J lost 4 bases, with 12 bases between them. Germline CDR1 is PRHDT and CDR2 is FYEKMQ (reference sequence).